A single sample is the source of the 22 T cell receptor beta chains below, sequenced in a study of T cell responses to AZD1222 COVID-19 vaccine (dated by TCRdb to the early 2020s). The method was the immunoSEQ multiplex PCR assay. This is the immuneACCESS table as TCRdb keeps it, with only in-frame sequences that have V and J called. A part of the clones is gone; compared with another copy, unresolved V genes explain less than half, and the rest is unexplained. Within this sample are more than 100,000 clones, with around 88% of them counted one time only. Under 6.5% of the sample is in the top ten clones. This specimen's time point label, interpreted: baseline before first vaccination. Sample: peripheral blood, taken on day 0 of AZD1222 vaccination. These receptors all come from an adult in good health.

V gene TRBV14 combines with J gene TRBJ2-1, with 9 bases matching TRBD2. V was pared by 2 bases and J by 6 bases, with 8 bases of the junction left unmatched. This CDR3 is built from 16 residues. CDR1 is SGHDN and CDR2 is FVKESK in the germline V gene. CDR3 DNA: TGTGCCAGCAGCCAACTCGGGCGGGGGGGCCGCAATGAGCAGTTCTTC. This gives the protein CASSQLGRGGRNEQFF.

The rearrangement joins TRBV5-4 to TRBJ1-2; TRBD1 might be the D (6 bases). Germline lookup yields CDR1 SGHNT and CDR2 YYREEE (reference sequence). CDR3 size: 14 residues. V was trimmed by 2 bases and J by 4 bases, leaving 12 bases between them. DNA for the CDR3: TGTGCCAGCAGCTTTTACGACAGGCCCTATGGCTACACCTTC. Translated: CASSFYDRPYGYTF.

The V gene is TRBV20-1, the J gene TRBJ1-3; D remains unclear. CDR3 length equals 14 residues. The germline gives CDR1 DFQATT, CDR2 SNEGSKA (reference sequence). Trimming left V 3 bases short and J 4 bases short, with 13 bases between. CDR3 sequence reads: CSASDEGGGNTIYF. Written as DNA, the CDR3 is TGCAGTGCTAGTGACGAGGGCGGAGGAAACACCATATATTTT.

The chain employs TRBV19 and TRBJ1-3; D ambiguous. The V gene lost 5 bases and the J gene lost 3 bases, with 8 bases spanning the gap. Germline V lookup: CDR1 LNHDA, CDR2 SQIVND (reference sequence). The CDR3 contains 13 residues. The CDR3 sequence is CASSEQRGNTIYF. In nucleotides, the CDR3 is TGTGCCAGTAGTGAACAGCGTGGAAACACCATATATTTT.

V usage is TRBV7-2 and J usage is TRBJ1-5; D gene ambiguous. Trimming left V 1 base short and J 5 bases short, with 6 bases between. This CDR3 comprises 13 residues. Germline V gives CDR1 SGHTA, CDR2 FQGNSA. The CDR3 is CASSLDSYQPQHF. CDR3 bases: TGTGCCAGCAGCTTAGACAGTTATCAGCCCCAGCATTTT.

This rearrangement joins TRBV6-5 to TRBJ1-3; D might be TRBD1 (6 bases). The CDR3 runs 15 residues. The germline V gene has CDR1 MNHEY and CDR2 SVGAGI. V dropped 8 bases and J dropped 0 bases, with 14 bases sitting between them. The DNA of the CDR3 is TGTGCCAGCCGCCGGGGGGCAAGCTCTGGAAACACCATATATTTT. It specifies CASRRGASSGNTIYF.

V gene TRBV10-3 combines with J gene TRBJ2-2, with 8 nucleotides matching TRBD2. Looked up from germline, CDR1 is ENHRY and CDR2 is SYGVKD. The CDR3 length is 17 residues. V lost 0 bases and J lost 5; bases outside the gene matches: 8. This chain's CDR3 is CAISESAGTSRTGELFF. CDR3 nucleotide sequence: TGTGCCATCAGTGAGTCTGCCGGGACTAGTCGAACCGGGGAGCTGTTTTTT.

This chain uses TRBV2 with TRBJ2-1, with D perhaps matching TRBD1 (5 bases). Germline V gene sequence: CDR1 SNHLY, CDR2 FYNNEI. V was pared by 7 bases and J by 4 bases, with 17 bases between. The CDR3 has 15 residues. Written as DNA, the CDR3 is TGTGCCAGCAAAACAAGGGTGGGGCCTTACAATGAGCAGTTCTTC. This gives the protein CASKTRVGPYNEQFF.

The chain uses TRBV5-1 and TRBJ2-1; TRBD1 or TRBD2 may be the D gene (5 bases each). The V gene lost 4 bases and the J gene lost 3 bases, with 17 bases spanning the gap. This CDR3 spans 16 amino acids. The germline V gene encodes CDR1 SGHRS and CDR2 YFSETQ. The CDR3 sequence: CASSRGVPGYYNEQFF. The CDR3 bases are TGCGCCAGCAGCCGGGGCGTACCAGGGTACTACAATGAGCAGTTCTTC.

The gene calls are TRBV27 and TRBJ2-7; the match to TRBD1 covers 8 bases. V lost 2 bases to trimming and J lost 6 bases; unmatched junction nucleotides: 15. The CDR3 spans 17 residues. Germline CDR1 and CDR2: MNHEY and SMNVEV (reference sequence). CDR3 sequence reads: CASSLLLTGVNLREQYF. The DNA of the CDR3 is TGTGCCAGCAGTTTACTATTGACAGGGGTCAATCTACGCGAGCAGTACTTC.

J is TRBJ1-1 and V is TRBV25-1; D is uncertain. The CDR3 consists of 13 residues. Germline loops: CDR1 MGHDK, CDR2 SYGVNS. Trimming stripped 7 bases from V and 4 bases from J, with 13 bases between. CDR3 residues: CASTPSRSTEAFF. The CDR3 DNA reads as TGTGCCAGCACGCCGAGCCGGAGCACTGAAGCTTTCTTT.

The CDR3 coding sequence is TGTGCCAGCATCCCAGGACAGGGCAATCAGCCCCAGCATTTT. Encoded protein: CASIPGQGNQPQHF. The chain uses TRBV21-1 and TRBJ1-5; the table's D call, TRBD1, was not checked against the DNA. TRBV21-1 is listed as a pseudogene. The CDR3 has 14 residues.

This sequence joins TRBV3-1 (or the pseudogene TRBV3-2) and TRBJ2-7, with TRBD1 matching 12 bases. The germline CDR1 and CDR2 sequences are LGHDT and YNNKEL (reference sequence). CDR3 length: 15 amino acids. J lost 6 bases, V lost 4 bases, and 7 bases had no gene match. The CDR3 nucleotides read TGTGCCAGCAGCCCATCCGGGACAGGGGGCTCCGAGCAGTACTTC. It is translated as CASSPSGTGGSEQYF.

This clone was seen just once. The chain has TRBV9 and TRBJ2-5; 7 nucleotides match TRBD1. CDR3 length: 13 residues. The trim removed 3 bases at V and 2 bases at J, leaving 1 base unmatched. CDR1 is SGDLS, CDR2 YYNGEE, per germline. CDR3 coding DNA: TGTGCCAGCAGCGCGGGACAGCAAGAGACCCAGTACTTC. This gives the protein CASSAGQQETQYF.

This chain joins TRBV4-1 and TRBJ1-2; 11 bases fit TRBD1. CDR3 length: 17 amino acids. The germline CDR1 and CDR2 sequences are MGHRA and YSYEKL. Trimming at V came to 2 bases and at J to 3 bases, leaving 8 bases not matched to a gene. CDR3 protein: CASSQRTGGAGDYGYTF. In nucleotides, the CDR3 is TGCGCCAGCAGCCAAAGGACAGGGGGCGCGGGTGACTATGGCTACACCTTC.

V is TRBV2 and J is TRBJ1-2; 9 bases fit TRBD1. Germline-derived CDR1 and CDR2 are SNHLY and FYNNEI. The CDR3 is 13 residues long. Trimming took 10 bases from V and 3 from J; bases not matched to a gene: 6. Written as DNA, the CDR3 is TGTGCCACCGAACGGGACAGGGACTATGGCTACACCTTC. Translating it yields CATERDRDYGYTF.

This chain uses TRBV20-1 with TRBJ1-5, with unresolved D. Germline-derived CDR1 and CDR2 are DFQATT and SNEGSKA (reference sequence). Trimming pared 5 bases from V and 11 bases from J, leaving 13 bases between. The CDR3 consists of 11 residues. The CDR3 spells CSAGESATQHF. The CDR3 nucleotides are TGCAGTGCTGGGGAGAGCGCGACCCAGCATTTT.

This clone was counted only a few times. The rearrangement uses TRBV4-1 and TRBJ2-2; 10 nucleotides match TRBD1. Germline V gene sequence: CDR1 MGHRA, CDR2 YSYEKL. This CDR3 contains 17 residues. V dropped 2 bases and J dropped 2; count of bases not matched to a gene: 5. Here the CDR3 reads CASSQRRQGANTGELFF. The CDR3, as DNA: TGCGCCAGCAGCCAAAGGAGACAGGGGGCCAACACCGGGGAGCTGTTTTTT.

CDR3 sequence reads: CASSGTGRTDTQYF. In DNA form, the CDR3 reads TGTGCCAGCAGCGGGACAGGTCGCACAGATACGCAGTATTTT. This chain links TRBV6-5 with TRBJ2-3; 8 bases fit TRBD1. The germline CDR1 and CDR2 sequences are MNHEY and SVGAGI. Trimming cost V 6 bases and J 1 base; bases outside gene matches: 3. CDR3 size: 14 residues.

The chain couples TRBV4-3 to TRBJ1-2; no firm D call. This CDR3 spans 14 amino acids. Germline V gives CDR1 LGHNA, CDR2 YSLEER. The V and J ends lost 1 base and 4 bases respectively, with 10 bases between them. DNA of the CDR3: TGCGCCAGCAGCCAAGGCGGAGCTACCTATGGCTACACCTTC. Amino acid sequence: CASSQGGATYGYTF.

The chain employs TRBV19 and TRBJ1-4; D is perhaps TRBD1 (6 bases). CDR3 length: 13 residues. Per germline, CDR1 LNHDA and CDR2 SQIVND (reference sequence). The V and J ends lost 5 bases and 14 bases respectively, with 18 bases between them. The CDR3 region is CASSPLSQGRLFF. CDR3 in DNA: TGTGCCAGTAGTCCCTTGTCGCAGGGGAGGCTGTTTTTT.

This chain uses TRBV4-3 with TRBJ2-6; a possible D gene is TRBD2 (6 bases). CDR3 size: 16 residues. Trimming shortened V by 0 bases and J by 4 bases, and 10 bases separated the two germline ends. CDR1 and CDR2 (germline): LGHNA, YSLEER. CDR3 in amino acids: CASSQEGAGGANVLTF. The CDR3 DNA is TGCGCCAGCAGCCAAGAAGGGGCGGGGGGGGCCAACGTCCTGACTTTC.